Below are 20 T cell receptor beta chains sequenced from a single sample in a study of shared clonotypes between healthy human individuals (TCRdb year 2020). The library was prepared using the immunoSEQ multiplex PCR assay. TCRdb mirrors the immuneACCESS table, restricted to in-frame sequences. Some clones are absent from its copies; in checked studies, under half trace to an unresolved V gene, and the reason for the others is unknown. This sample gives around 550,000 clones in total; 90% to 97% of them show up just once. In total, the top ten clones hold under 0.06% of the sample. The sample comprised naive CD4+ T cells sorted from blood. Explained via the paper, the cell subset or site label denotes: CD45RA+ positively selected. These receptor sequences come from a woman aged 25 to 39 in good health.

The rearrangement joins TRBV5-5 to TRBJ2-5, with D perhaps TRBD1 (5 bases). The V and J ends lost 0 bases and 5 bases respectively, with 14 bases between them. The CDR3 totals 15 residues. Germline V gene data show CDR1 as SGHKS and CDR2 as YYEKEE (reference sequence). CDR3 residues: CASSLARATWETQYF. DNA of the CDR3: TGTGCCAGCAGCTTGGCCAGGGCCACATGGGAGACCCAGTACTTC.

The chain uses TRBV11-2 and TRBJ2-7; 7 positions agree with TRBD1. Trimming took 1 base from V and 4 from J; bases not matched to a gene: 10. CDR3 length: 16 residues. Germline V lookup: CDR1 SGHAT, CDR2 FQNNGV. The CDR3 reads CASSLVRQGLLYEQYF. The CDR3 DNA is TGTGCCAGCAGCTTAGTTAGACAGGGCCTACTTTACGAGCAGTACTTC.

V is TRBV6-6 and J is TRBJ2-7; 11 bases agree with TRBD2. CDR1 and CDR2 (germline): MNHNY, SVGAGI (reference sequence). There are 14 residues in the CDR3. V lost 6 bases to trimming and J lost 3 bases; unmatched junction nucleotides: 4. CDR3 nucleotide sequence: TGTGCCAGCAGACCCGGGACTAGCGGCTACGAGCAGTACTTC. Residues: CASRPGTSGYEQYF.

The chain joins TRBV27 to TRBJ2-5; TRBD1 aligns across 7 bases. The tail of the sequence fits TRBJ2-7 better, so the J call may be wrong. Germline V CDR1 and CDR2: MNHEY, SMNVEV (reference sequence). The CDR3 totals 13 residues. CDR3 nucleotides: TGTGCCAGCGGGGGACAGTTCCCCTACGAGCAGTACTTC. This encodes CASGGQFPYEQYF.

The rearrangement uses TRBV27 and TRBJ1-1; 8 bases map to TRBD1. The trim removed 2 bases at V and 1 base at J, leaving 12 bases unmatched. The CDR3 is made up of 18 amino acids. Germline assignment: CDR1 MNHEY and CDR2 SMNVEV (reference sequence). CDR3 region: CASSLQGAQGLRNTEAFF. The DNA of the CDR3 is TGTGCCAGCAGTTTACAGGGGGCCCAGGGGCTGAGGAACACTGAAGCTTTCTTT.

The chain couples TRBV18 to TRBJ1-2, with a tentative D call TRBD1 (6 bases). Between the trimmed V and J ends, which lost 3 bases and 8 bases, there was a span of 16 bases. The CDR3 is 14 amino acids. The germline V gene has CDR1 KGHSH and CDR2 LQKENI. CDR3 amino acids: CASSPLTGPEGYTF. DNA for the CDR3: TGTGCCAGCTCACCTCTGACAGGACCCGAAGGCTACACCTTC.

The V and J genes are TRBV29-1 and TRBJ2-7, with D unclear. This CDR3 is 12 amino acids long. Trimming pared 5 bases from V and 0 bases from J, leaving 8 bases between. The germline gives CDR1 SQVTM, CDR2 ANQGSEA. The CDR3: CSVRVSSYEQYF. The CDR3 region has the DNA TGCAGCGTTCGGGTTAGCTCCTACGAGCAGTACTTC.

The J gene is TRBJ1-1, the V gene TRBV4-1; D is unclear. CDR1 is MGHRA and CDR2 is YSYEKL in the germline V gene. CDR3 size: 13 residues. V was shortened by 4 bases and J by 10 bases, with 16 bases between the two germline ends. The CDR3 protein is CASSPLGLVGAFF. The CDR3 nucleotides read TGCGCCAGCAGCCCCCTTGGGCTGGTGGGAGCTTTCTTT.

The CDR3 here is CASSYSDRGYEQYF. The CDR3 DNA sequence: TGTGCCAGCAGTTACTCAGACAGGGGCTACGAGCAGTACTTC. The chain combines TRBV6-6 with TRBJ2-7; 8 bases line up with TRBD1. Germline V gene sequence: CDR1 MNHNY, CDR2 SVGAGI (reference sequence). J lost 3 bases, V lost 0 bases, and 1 base had no gene match. The CDR3 covers 14 residues.

The genes are TRBV18 and TRBJ2-7; the D is unclear. This CDR3 region has 15 residues. V lost 0 bases, J lost 7 bases, and 16 bases lay in between. The germline V gene encodes CDR1 KGHSH and CDR2 LQKENI. The CDR3 region has the DNA TGTGCCAGCTCACCACCGATGCCGCAGACACGGGAGCAGTACTTC. Translating gives CASSPPMPQTREQYF.

The V and J genes are TRBV15 and TRBJ1-5, with 7 bases that match TRBD1. Germline CDR1 and CDR2: LNHNV and YYDKDF (reference sequence). V gave up 1 base and J gave up 8 bases; unmatched junction bases: 8. The CDR3 sequence is 15 residues long. This CDR3 reads CATSRGGTASEPQHF. For the CDR3, the DNA is TGTGCCACCAGCAGAGGGGGGACAGCCAGTGAGCCCCAGCATTTT.

The gene calls are TRBV4-2 and TRBJ2-1; no reliable D call. The CDR3 extends over 13 amino acids. The V gene lost 1 base and the J gene lost 9 bases, with 10 bases spanning the gap. Germline assignment: CDR1 LGHNA and CDR2 YNFKEQ. The CDR3 nucleotides are TGTGCCAGCAGCCAAGCAGGAACTGCTGAGCAGTTCTTC. Encoded protein: CASSQAGTAEQFF.

The V and J genes are TRBV18 and TRBJ2-5, with D perhaps TRBD1 (5 bases). This CDR3 is 13 amino acids long. Trimming pared 8 bases from V and 2 bases from J, leaving 12 bases between. Germline CDR1 reads KGHSH; CDR2 reads LQKENI. In DNA, the CDR3 is TGTGCCAGCCAGTATGGGGCTCAAGAGACCCAGTACTTC. This codes for CASQYGAQETQYF.

The chain employs TRBV10-3 and TRBJ2-1; possibly TRBD1 for D (5 bases). The CDR3 runs to 13 residues. The germline V and J ends were trimmed by 3 bases and 12 bases, with 15 bases remaining between them. CDR1 is ENHRY and CDR2 is SYGVKD in the germline V gene. The CDR3 DNA reads TGTGCCATCAGTGATGGACAATTCCCTCGGCAGTTCTTC. Translated, it gives CAISDGQFPRQFF.

This chain connects TRBV6-5 to TRBJ2-2; a possible D gene is TRBD2 (5 bases). CDR1 is MNHEY, CDR2 SVGAGI, per germline. V was clipped by 2 bases and J by 7 bases, with 8 bases between them. The CDR3 sequence is 13 residues long. DNA for the CDR3: TGTGCCAGCAGTTACGCGGGCGGCGGGGAGCTGTTTTTT. It is translated as CASSYAGGGELFF.

This sequence joins TRBV18 and TRBJ1-4, with D perhaps matching TRBD1 (5 bases). Germline loops: CDR1 KGHSH, CDR2 LQKENI. V was shortened by 3 bases and J by 7 bases, with 12 bases between the two germline ends. This CDR3 comprises 14 residues. CDR3 nucleotides: TGTGCCAGCTCACCTGCCCCAAGGGGTGAAAAACTGTTTTTT. Translated: CASSPAPRGEKLFF. Based on the CDR3 plus reference TRBV18 and TRBJ1-4, the full variable domain is NAGVMQNPRHLVRRRGQEARLRCSPMKGHSHVYWYRQLPEEGLKFMVYLQKENIIDESGMPKERFSAEFPKEGPSILRIQQVVRGDSAAYFCASSPAPRGEKLFFGSGTQLSVL.

This clone came up once. The chain couples TRBV5-1 to TRBJ2-5; TRBD1 agrees at 7 bases. The germline V gene has CDR1 SGHRS and CDR2 YFSETQ. J was trimmed by 4 bases and V by 2 bases; bases with no gene match: 5. The CDR3 spans 14 residues. CDR3 sequence: CASSFGTEVETQYF. CDR3 DNA: TGCGCCAGCAGCTTCGGGACAGAAGTAGAGACCCAGTACTTC.

This clone is a singleton in its sample. V is TRBV27 and J is TRBJ2-7; tentatively, D is TRBD1 or TRBD2 (6 bases each). Looked up from germline, CDR1 is MNHEY and CDR2 is SMNVEV (reference sequence). The CDR3 spans 13 residues. V shed 6 bases and J shed 5 bases, with 14 bases lying between them. DNA of the CDR3: TGTGCCAGCAGGGGGTGGGGGGCCCACGAGCAGTACTTC. It specifies CASRGWGAHEQYF.

The chain carries TRBV2 and TRBJ2-7; 8 bases are shared with TRBD1. This CDR3 has 13 amino acids. V shed 6 bases and J 7 bases; nucleotides not matched to a gene: 8. CDR1 SNHLY and CDR2 FYNNEI come from the germline V gene. CDR3 loop: CASSPDRAREQYF. The CDR3 region has the DNA TGTGCCAGCAGCCCGGACAGGGCGAGAGAGCAGTACTTC.

The chain couples TRBV6-6 to TRBJ2-7, with 8 nucleotides matching TRBD2. The CDR3 spans 15 residues. Germline V CDR1 and CDR2: MNHNY, SVGAGI (reference sequence). J lost 3 bases, V lost 0 bases, and 4 bases had no gene match. CDR3 nucleotides: TGTGCCAGCAGTTACTCGGGACTAGGGGACTACGAGCAGTACTTC. It codes for CASSYSGLGDYEQYF.